What follows are 25 T cell receptor beta chains derived from one specimen sequenced in a study of cytomegalovirus exposure and HLA in healthy donors. Primers for the PCR totalled 60 Vbeta and 13 Jbeta. TCRdb keeps only in-frame clones here, not all; method: immunoSEQ multiplex PCR. The sample holds about 150,000 clones, 75% to 85% seen once. The sequenced sample was PBMCs. These receptors were obtained from a male donor in good health and CMV-seronegative.

The chain's CDR3 is CASSSFPHAGSTGELFF. CDR3 nucleotide sequence: TGTGCCAGCAGCTCATTCCCTCACGCCGGTAGCACCGGGGAGCTGTTTTTT. This chain connects TRBV11-2 to TRBJ2-2; D gene uncertain. Per germline, CDR1 SGHAT and CDR2 FQNNGV. The CDR3 has 17 residues. V was cut by 4 bases and J by 4 bases, with 19 bases left in between.

The chain links TRBV2 to TRBJ1-4; possible D gene TRBD1, 6 bases. The CDR3 extends over 16 amino acids. Trimming took off 10 bases at V and 0 bases at J, with 18 bases between the two ends. Germline CDR1 and CDR2: SNHLY and FYNNEI. The chain's CDR3 is CATIGGGPPTNEKLFF. The CDR3 nucleotides read TGTGCCACCATTGGGGGGGGCCCTCCAACTAATGAAAAACTGTTTTTT.

The sample holds one count of this clone. The chain has TRBV5-5 and TRBJ1-4; 12 nucleotides line up with TRBD1. CDR1 is SGHKS, CDR2 YYEKEE, per germline (reference sequence). V was pared by 4 bases and J by 8 bases, with 3 bases of the junction left unmatched. The CDR3 is made up of 14 amino acids. This chain's CDR3 is CASSAGQGAEKLFF. Here the CDR3 DNA reads TGTGCCAGCAGCGCGGGACAGGGGGCCGAAAAACTGTTTTTT. Using reference TRBV5-5 and TRBJ1-4 for the parts outside the CDR3, the full variable domain is DAGVTQSPTHLIKTRGQQVTLRCSPISGHKSVSWYQQVLGQGPQFIFQYYEKEERGRGNFPDRFSARQFPNYSSELNVNALLLGDSALYLCASSAGQGAEKLFFGSGTQLSVL.

The CDR3 bases are TGCGCCAGCAGCCAAGAAGCGTCGTCCTATAACCTTAACACTGAAGCTTTCTTT. Its protein is CASSQEASSYNLNTEAFF. This rearrangement joins TRBV4-1 to TRBJ1-1, with D uncertain. The CDR3 is made up of 18 amino acids. The germline V and J ends were trimmed by 0 bases and 2 bases, with 19 bases remaining between them. CDR1 is MGHRA and CDR2 is YSYEKL in the germline V gene.

The chain recombines TRBV16 with TRBJ1-2; 7 bases line up with TRBD1. This CDR3 has 15 amino acids. Germline CDR1 reads KGHSY; CDR2 reads FQNENV. The trim removed 2 bases at V and 4 bases at J, leaving 7 bases unmatched. The CDR3: CASSQAQQGRYGYTF. The CDR3, as DNA: TGTGCCAGCAGCCAAGCCCAACAGGGGCGCTATGGCTACACCTTC.

The chain has TRBV10-3 and TRBJ1-2; unclear D gene. Trimming cost V 4 bases and J 8 bases, with 8 bases left between them. The germline V gene encodes CDR1 ENHRY and CDR2 SYGVKD. This CDR3 has 11 amino acids. The CDR3: CAISAGEGYTF. The DNA of the CDR3 is TGTGCCATCAGTGCCGGGGAAGGCTACACCTTC.

The V and J genes are TRBV30 and TRBJ2-3; 9 bases map to TRBD2. Germline V gives CDR1 GTSNPN, CDR2 SVGIG (reference sequence). The ends lost 0 bases at V and 3 bases at J; junction bases unmatched: 10. CDR3 length equals 17 residues. The CDR3 DNA reads TGTGCCTGGAGTGTGGCGGGGGGGACCCCCCTGACAGATACGCAGTATTTT. Its translation: CAWSVAGGTPLTDTQYF.

The count of this clone is one. V and J are TRBV19 and TRBJ1-5; D is unresolved. This CDR3 has 14 amino acids. The V gene lost 3 bases and the J gene lost 4 bases, with 10 bases spanning the gap. Germline values: CDR1 LNHDA, CDR2 SQIVND (reference sequence). This CDR3 is CASSMYGRNQPQHF. CDR3 DNA: TGTGCCAGTAGTATGTACGGGAGAAATCAGCCCCAGCATTTT.

The chain recombines TRBV19 with TRBJ2-5, with 9 bases aligning to TRBD1. Near its end, the DNA agrees better with TRBJ2-7, so the J call may be wrong. Germline V gives CDR1 LNHDA, CDR2 SQIVND (reference sequence). The CDR3 is made up of 15 amino acids. In DNA, the CDR3 is TGTGCCAGTAGTATCGGGACAGGGCCCTACTACGAGCAGTACTTC. It codes for CASSIGTGPYYEQYF.

This sequence joins TRBV7-2 and TRBJ1-2; D is undetermined. V dropped 0 bases and J dropped 3 bases, with 8 bases sitting between them. The germline V gene has CDR1 SGHTA and CDR2 FQGNSA. The CDR3 totals 14 residues. CDR3 protein: CASSLAGDYYGYTF. The CDR3 DNA is TGTGCCAGCAGCTTAGCCGGGGATTACTATGGCTACACCTTC.

The chain couples TRBV4-1 to TRBJ2-3, with 8 bases that match TRBD1. The CDR3 contains 16 residues. V shed 3 bases, J shed 1 base, and the junction held 6 bases outside the gene matches. CDR1 is MGHRA and CDR2 is YSYEKL in the germline V gene. DNA for the CDR3: TGCGCCAGCAGCCAGCCACGACAGGGGCGCACAGATACGCAGTATTTT. Protein: CASSQPRQGRTDTQYF.

The chain combines TRBV19 with TRBJ2-5; 11 bases align to TRBD1. The CDR3 has 15 residues. Looked up from germline, CDR1 is LNHDA and CDR2 is SQIVND (reference sequence). V was pared by 4 bases and J by 5 bases, with 6 bases of the junction left unmatched. The CDR3 loop is CASSTGQGVWETQYF. CDR3 bases: TGTGCCAGTAGTACGGGACAGGGGGTTTGGGAGACCCAGTACTTC.

This sequence joins TRBV5-1 and TRBJ2-2; tentatively, D is TRBD1 (5 bases). CDR1 SGHRS and CDR2 YFSETQ come from the germline V gene. V shed 1 base and J shed 2 bases, with 9 bases lying between them. CDR3 length: 15 residues. The CDR3 DNA sequence: TGCGCCAGCAGCTTGAGGCAGGGCAACACCGGGGAGCTGTTTTTT. This sequence encodes CASSLRQGNTGELFF.

V gene TRBV30 combines with J gene TRBJ1-5; D possibly corresponds to TRBD1 (5 bases). The germline V gene encodes CDR1 GTSNPN and CDR2 SVGIG (reference sequence). V lost 0 bases, J lost 0 bases, and 15 bases lay in between. This CDR3 has 17 residues. CDR3 loop: CAWSVGHYEDSNQPQHF. In DNA, the CDR3 is TGTGCCTGGAGTGTAGGACATTACGAGGATAGCAATCAGCCCCAGCATTTT.

This clone was found a few times. This rearrangement joins TRBV6-1 to TRBJ2-2, with 9 bases matching TRBD1. The CDR3 is 11 amino acids. Germline CDR1 and CDR2: MNHNS and SASEGT. The chain's CDR3 is CGGQGGGELFF. In DNA, the CDR3 is TGTGGGGGACAGGGTGGCGGGGAGCTGTTTTTT.

This rearrangement joins TRBV6-5 to TRBJ1-5; no clear D. Per the germline V gene, CDR1 is MNHEY and CDR2 is SVGAGI. The CDR3 has 13 amino acids. V shed 7 bases and J shed 5 bases, with 12 bases lying between them. The CDR3 loop is CASTPGWDQPQHF. CDR3 coding DNA: TGTGCCAGCACCCCCGGGTGGGATCAGCCCCAGCATTTT.

J is TRBJ1-1 and V is TRBV14; 10 bases are a match to TRBD1. The ends lost 2 bases at V and 7 bases at J; junction bases unmatched: 4. The V gene's germline CDR1 is SGHDN and CDR2 FVKESK. CDR3 length: 14 residues. CDR3 protein: CASSQLRTGGEAFF. The CDR3 DNA sequence: TGTGCCAGCAGCCAACTTCGGACAGGGGGTGAAGCTTTCTTT.

The chain recombines TRBV10-1 with TRBJ2-5; TRBD1 might be the D (6 bases). Germline CDR1 and CDR2: WNHNN and SYGVQD (reference sequence). The V and J ends lost 1 base and 1 base respectively, with 10 bases between them. The CDR3 consists of 15 residues. DNA of the CDR3: TGCGCCAGCAGTGAGTTTGTGGGGGCCCAAGAGACCCAGTACTTC. This encodes CASSEFVGAQETQYF.

This sequence joins TRBV6-6 and TRBJ1-1; TRBD1 is a possible D gene (6 bases). The CDR3 is 12 residues long. Trimming left V 4 bases short and J 4 bases short, with 7 bases between. Looked up from germline, CDR1 is MNHNY and CDR2 is SVGAGI (reference sequence). The CDR3 DNA reads as TGTGCCAGCAGTTCGGACAGCACTGAAGCTTTCTTT. Amino acid sequence: CASSSDSTEAFF.

The chain links TRBV9 to TRBJ2-2; 11 bases align to TRBD2. The germline V gene has CDR1 SGDLS and CDR2 YYNGEE. The CDR3 runs 15 residues. The V segment lost 2 bases and the J segment 7 bases; nucleotides outside the gene matches: 4. For the CDR3, the DNA is TGTGCCAGCAGCGTCACTAGCGGGAGTTACGGGGAGCTGTTTTTT. It encodes CASSVTSGSYGELFF.

The chain joins TRBV6-5 to TRBJ2-7; 8 bases match TRBD1. V shed 5 bases, J shed 5 bases, and the junction held 8 bases outside the gene matches. The length of the CDR3 is 14 residues. Germline CDR1 is MNHEY and CDR2 is SVGAGI. CDR3 sequence (DNA): TGTGCCAGCAGTGGAGGGACAGGTCCCCACGAGCAGTACTTC. Translated: CASSGGTGPHEQYF.

The chain carries TRBV25-1 and TRBJ2-1, with 7 nucleotides matching TRBD1. CDR1 is MGHDK and CDR2 is SYGVNS in the germline V gene. This CDR3 has 11 residues. The V and J ends lost 8 bases and 12 bases, in that order; junction bases with no gene match: 7. The CDR3 nucleotides read TGTGCCAGCGAAAGGGGGCCATGGCAGTTCTTC. Residues: CASERGPWQFF.

The CDR3 DNA is TGTGCTAGTGGTTTTAAACAGGGGCGTGAGGAGCAGTACTTC. Protein: CASGFKQGREEQYF. This chain connects TRBV12-5 to TRBJ2-7, with 7 bases fitting TRBD1. The CDR3 has 14 residues. The V and J ends lost 3 bases and 7 bases, in that order; junction bases with no gene match: 9. The germline CDR1 and CDR2 sequences are LGHNT and FRNRAP.

About this clone itself: The sample has other DNA sequences that encode this CDR3 too. V gene TRBV5-6 combines with J gene TRBJ1-4; D is unresolved. The CDR3 has 15 residues. Germline assignment: CDR1 SGHDT and CDR2 YYEEEE. V was clipped by 4 bases and J by 1 base, with 11 bases between them. The CDR3 region has the DNA TGTGCCAGCAGCACCCGCACCGGAACTAATGAAAAACTGTTTTTT. It yields the protein CASSTRTGTNEKLFF.

J is TRBJ2-7 and V is TRBV18, with D tentatively TRBD2 (5 bases). The CDR3 sequence is 13 residues long. Germline CDR1 is KGHSH and CDR2 is LQKENI. V was trimmed by 3 bases and J by 3 bases, leaving 9 bases between them. The CDR3 spells CASSPSAGYEQYF. Here the CDR3 DNA reads TGTGCCAGCTCACCGTCGGCGGGCTACGAGCAGTACTTC.